The rows below give T cell receptor beta chains drawn from one sample of a study of blood T cell repertoires in COVID-19. Assay: immunoSEQ multiplex PCR; the TCRdb copy retains only in-frame clones and omits some. The sample yields 200,000 to 300,000 clones, about 85% seen once. Sequencing was done on a sample of peripheral blood. These receptors were collected from a woman aged 55-69 years with active or convalescent COVID-19. Each CDR3 is given without its conserved first and last residue. Each record gives: V gene, J gene, CDR3 protein.

V gene: TRBV12-3/TRBV12-4
J gene: TRBJ2-5
CDR3 protein: ASSQLETQY

V gene: TRBV28
J gene: TRBJ1-5
CDR3 protein: ASRSTGGVQPQH

V gene: TRBV5-1
J gene: TRBJ2-2
CDR3 protein: ASSLDSGRTGELF

V gene: TRBV5-1
J gene: TRBJ2-3
CDR3 protein: ASSSRLAGATDTQY

V gene: TRBV18
J gene: TRBJ1-1
CDR3 protein: ASSLRPLGQGVVNTEAF

V gene: TRBV18
J gene: TRBJ1-2
CDR3 protein: ASADRVLPNGYT

V gene: TRBV10-3
J gene: TRBJ2-5
CDR3 protein: AISDLTGGRETQY

V gene: TRBV2
J gene: TRBJ1-2
CDR3 protein: ASSGQGPGGYT

V gene: TRBV2
J gene: TRBJ1-1
CDR3 protein: ASIEYPGQATEAF

V gene: TRBV4-2
J gene: TRBJ2-5
CDR3 protein: ASSQVGTRGQETQY

V gene: TRBV6-5
J gene: TRBJ2-1
CDR3 protein: ASNLRTSGHNEQF

V gene: TRBV19
J gene: TRBJ2-3
CDR3 protein: ASSIRLAGASDTQY

V gene: TRBV27
J gene: TRBJ1-2
CDR3 protein: ASSPRTANYGYT

V gene: TRBV12-5
J gene: TRBJ2-3
CDR3 protein: ASGLINTDTQY

V gene: TRBV5-1
J gene: TRBJ2-2
CDR3 protein: ASSGGLAGYTGELF